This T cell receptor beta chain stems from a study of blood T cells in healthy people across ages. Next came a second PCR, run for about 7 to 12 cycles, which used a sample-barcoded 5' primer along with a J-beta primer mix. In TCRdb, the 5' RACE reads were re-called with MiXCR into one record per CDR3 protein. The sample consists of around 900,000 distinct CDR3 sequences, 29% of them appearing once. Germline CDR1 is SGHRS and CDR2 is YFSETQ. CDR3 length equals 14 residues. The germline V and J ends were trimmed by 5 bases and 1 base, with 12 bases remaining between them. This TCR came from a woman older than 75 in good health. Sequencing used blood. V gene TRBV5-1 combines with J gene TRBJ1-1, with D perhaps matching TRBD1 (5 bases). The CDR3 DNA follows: TGCGCCAGCAGACAGGCCACCGGGAACACTGAAGCTTTCTTT. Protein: CASRQATGNTEAFF.